This TCR beta chain was recovered during a study of technical replicates of blood from a handful of donors (dated by TCRdb to the late 2010s). The CDR3 holds 16 amino acids from the cysteine to the phenylalanine. Only the CDR3 portion is preserved as DNA: 48 bases, with reading frame beginning at the first base. V is pruned by 6 bases and J by 2 bases, leaving 8 bases of the junction without a gene match. From the germline V gene, CDR1 is SGHTA and CDR2 is FQGNSA. To prepare the library, the immunoSEQ multiplex PCR assay was applied. TCRdb limited this immuneACCESS table to in-frame rearrangements with V and J called. A share of clones is missing; checked studies link under half to unresolved V genes, and the rest is unexplained. This sample gives around 90,000 clones in total; approximately 94% of them show up just once. Around 0.42% of the sample is taken by the ten largest. About this clone itself: No cognate antigen has been identified for it. One base away there is no much larger clone; base qualities are not given.

Rearrangement joined TRBV7-2 to TRBJ2-5, and 11 junctional nucleotides match TRBD1. Sample: T cells isolated from PBMCs. The receptor comes from a human donor in good health. The CDR3: CASRRGQGAPQETQYF. The nucleotide sequence is TGTGCCAGCAGGAGAGGACAGGGGGCCCCACAAGAGACCCAGTACTTC.